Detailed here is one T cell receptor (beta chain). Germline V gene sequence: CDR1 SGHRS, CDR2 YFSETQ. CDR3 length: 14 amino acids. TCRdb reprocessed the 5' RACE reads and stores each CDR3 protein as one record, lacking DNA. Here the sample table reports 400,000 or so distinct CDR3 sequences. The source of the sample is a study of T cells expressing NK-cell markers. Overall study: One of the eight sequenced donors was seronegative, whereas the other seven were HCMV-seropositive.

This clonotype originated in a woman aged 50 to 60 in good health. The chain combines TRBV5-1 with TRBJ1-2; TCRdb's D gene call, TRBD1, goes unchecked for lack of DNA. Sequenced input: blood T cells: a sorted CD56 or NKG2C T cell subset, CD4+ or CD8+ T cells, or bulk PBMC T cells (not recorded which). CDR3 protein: CASSLGTGPAGYTF.